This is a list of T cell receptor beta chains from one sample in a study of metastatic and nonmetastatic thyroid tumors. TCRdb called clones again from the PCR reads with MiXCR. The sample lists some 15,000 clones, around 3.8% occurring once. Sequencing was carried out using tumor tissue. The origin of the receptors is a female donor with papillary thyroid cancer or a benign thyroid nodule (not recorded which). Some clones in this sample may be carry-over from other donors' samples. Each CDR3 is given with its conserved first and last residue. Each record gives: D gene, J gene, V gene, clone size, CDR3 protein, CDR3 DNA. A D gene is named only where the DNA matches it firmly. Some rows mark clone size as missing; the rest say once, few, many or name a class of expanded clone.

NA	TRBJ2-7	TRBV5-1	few	CASSLDVGGYEQYF	TGCGCCAGCAGCTTGGATGTCGGGGGCTACGAGCAGTACTTC
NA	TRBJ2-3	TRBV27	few	CASSLLSGGYTQYF	TGTGCCAGCAGTTTATTGTCTGGTGGCTATACGCAGTATTTT
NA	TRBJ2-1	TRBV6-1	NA	CASRAGVSHNEQFF	TGTGCCAGCAGAGCAGGGGTGTCCCACAATGAGCAGTTCTTC
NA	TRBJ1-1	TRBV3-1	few	CASSQEGSGLWNTEAFF	TGTGCCAGCAGCCAAGAAGGGTCAGGGCTATGGAACACTGAAGCTTTCTTT
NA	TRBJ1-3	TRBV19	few	CASSISGAVGNTIYF	TGTGCCAGTAGTATCTCGGGGGCGGTGGGAAACACCATATATTTT
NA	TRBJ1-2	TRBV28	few	CASSLQGYGYTF	TGTGCCAGCAGTTTACAGGGCTATGGCTACACCTTC
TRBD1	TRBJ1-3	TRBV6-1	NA	CASNPGQGGGNTIYF	TGTGCCAGCAATCCCGGACAGGGGGGCGGAAACACCATATATTTT
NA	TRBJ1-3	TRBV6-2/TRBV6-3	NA	CASIGGTGNTIYF	TGTGCCAGCATAGGGGGAACCGGAAACACCATATATTTT
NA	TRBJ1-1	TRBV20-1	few	CRPNPQGRMNTEAFF	TGCAGGCCAAACCCCCAGGGAAGGATGAACACTGAAGCTTTCTTT
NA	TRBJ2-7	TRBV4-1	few	CASSQGGLDEQYF	TGCGCCAGCAGCCAAGGGGGTCTGGACGAGCAGTACTTC
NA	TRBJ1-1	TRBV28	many	CASSPTSAAGEAFF	TGTGCCAGCAGCCCAACCTCGGCGGCAGGAGAAGCTTTCTTT
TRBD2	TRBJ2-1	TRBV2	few	CASGIGPSGMNEQFF	TGTGCCAGCGGGATCGGGCCTAGCGGGATGAATGAGCAGTTCTTC
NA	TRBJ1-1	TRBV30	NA	CAWSVGKNTEAFF	TGTGCCTGGAGTGTGGGAAAGAACACTGAAGCTTTCTTT
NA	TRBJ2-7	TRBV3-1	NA	CASSQESGRAPPYEQYF	TGTGCCAGCAGCCAAGAGTCGGGCAGGGCACCCCCCTACGAGCAGTACTTC
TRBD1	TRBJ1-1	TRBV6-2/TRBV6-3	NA	CASSDMDRGPEAFF	TGTGCCAGCAGTGATATGGACAGGGGCCCTGAAGCTTTCTTT
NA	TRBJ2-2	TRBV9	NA	CASSAIGAMGELFF	TGTGCCAGCAGCGCAATTGGGGCTATGGGGGAGCTGTTTTTT
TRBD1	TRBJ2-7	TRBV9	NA	CASSVSGGEVVEQYF	TGTGCCAGCAGCGTGTCAGGGGGCGAGGTAGTCGAGCAATACTTC
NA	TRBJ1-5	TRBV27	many	CASSLLLGPNQPQHF	TGTGCCAGCAGTTTATTGTTGGGGCCGAATCAGCCCCAGCATTTT
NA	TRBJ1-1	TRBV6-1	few	CASSLTGKGGGEAFF	TGTGCCAGCAGTCTGACAGGTAAGGGAGGTGGTGAAGCTTTCTTT
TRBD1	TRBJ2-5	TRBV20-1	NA	CSARDPSTGSSGETQYF	TGCAGTGCTAGAGATCCTTCGACAGGGAGTTCCGGAGAGACCCAGTACTTC
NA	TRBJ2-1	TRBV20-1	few	CSAMKPGRSSYNEQFF	TGCAGTGCTATGAAACCGGGACGCAGCTCCTACAATGAGCAGTTCTTC
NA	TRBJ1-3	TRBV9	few	CASSTGTGNTIYF	TGTGCCAGCAGCACGGGAACTGGAAACACCATATATTTT
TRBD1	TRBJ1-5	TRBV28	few	CASNSSPGQGDNQPQHF	TGTGCCAGCAATTCGTCTCCGGGACAGGGAGACAATCAGCCCCAGCATTTT
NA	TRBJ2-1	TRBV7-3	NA	CASSLTTHNEQFF	TGTGCCAGCAGCTTAACAACTCACAATGAGCAGTTCTTC
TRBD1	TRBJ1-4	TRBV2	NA	CASKGQGNEKLFF	TGTGCCAGCAAGGGACAGGGAAATGAAAAACTGTTTTTT
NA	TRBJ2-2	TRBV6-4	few	CASEPPQSSNTGELFF	TGTGCCAGCGAGCCCCCACAGTCGTCGAACACCGGGGAGCTGTTTTTT
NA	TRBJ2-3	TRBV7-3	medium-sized	CASSPSPSPMDTQYF	TGTGCCAGCAGCCCCTCTCCGTCCCCCATGGATACGCAGTATTTT
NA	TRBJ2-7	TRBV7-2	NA	CASSLRRSSSYEQYF	TGTGCCAGCAGCTTAAGAAGGTCGAGCTCCTACGAGCAGTACTTC
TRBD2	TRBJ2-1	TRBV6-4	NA	CASSYLAVGTSYNEQFF	TGTGCCAGCAGTTATCTAGCGGTAGGAACCTCATACAATGAGCAGTTCTTC
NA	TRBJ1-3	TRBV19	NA	CASSTFGLSSGNTIYF	TGTGCCAGTAGTACGTTTGGACTGAGCTCTGGAAACACCATATATTTT
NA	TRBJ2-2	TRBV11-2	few	CASSLAGAGELFF	TGTGCCAGCAGCTTAGCGGGAGCCGGGGAGCTGTTTTTT
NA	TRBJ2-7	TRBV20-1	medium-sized	CSAPGYTVYEQYF	TGCAGTGCCCCGGGTTATACTGTGTACGAGCAGTACTTC
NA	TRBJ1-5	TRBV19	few	CASSIGGHSQHF	TGTGCCAGTAGTATTGGAGGACATTCCCAGCATTTT
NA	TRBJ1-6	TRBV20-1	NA	CSAREIQDNSPLHF	TGCAGTGCTAGAGAGATCCAGGATAATTCACCCCTCCACTTT
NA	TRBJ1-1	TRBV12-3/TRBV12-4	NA	CASSLREGSGRAFF	TGTGCCAGCAGTTTAAGGGAGGGGTCGGGGCGAGCTTTCTTT
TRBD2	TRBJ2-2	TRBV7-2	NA	CASSLGLAVTGELFF	TGTGCCAGCAGCTTAGGACTAGCCGTCACCGGGGAGCTGTTTTTT
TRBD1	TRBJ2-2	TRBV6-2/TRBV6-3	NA	CASTYRTGEQLF	TGTGCCAGCACTTATCGGACAGGGGAGCAGTTATTT
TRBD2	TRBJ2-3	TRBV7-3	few	CASSVRTSGSDTQYF	TGTGCCAGCAGCGTAAGGACTAGCGGTTCAGATACGCAGTATTTT
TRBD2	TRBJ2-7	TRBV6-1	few	CASRPPSGRANSYEQYF	TGTGCCAGCAGACCCCCTAGCGGGAGGGCCAATTCCTACGAGCAGTACTTC
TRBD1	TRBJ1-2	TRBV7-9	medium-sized	CASSLGTASGYTF	TGTGCCAGCAGCTTGGGGACAGCCTCTGGCTACACCTTC
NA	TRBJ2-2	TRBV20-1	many	CSATDNTGELFF	TGCAGTGCTACCGATAACACCGGGGAGCTGTTTTTT
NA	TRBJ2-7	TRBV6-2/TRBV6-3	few	CASSSGDRRPYEQYF	TGTGCCAGCAGTTCAGGTGACAGGCGGCCATACGAGCAGTACTTC
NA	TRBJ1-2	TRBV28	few	CASRLDSNYGYTF	TGTGCCAGCAGATTGGACAGTAACTATGGCTACACCTTC
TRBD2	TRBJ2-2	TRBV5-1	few	CASSGGGLAVVGELFF	TGCGCCAGCAGCGGCGGTGGACTAGCAGTGGTCGGGGAGCTGTTTTTT
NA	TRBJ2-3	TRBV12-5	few	CASGLGGDTQYF	TGTGCTAGTGGTTTGGGGGGAGATACGCAGTATTTT
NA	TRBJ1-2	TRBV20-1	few	CSASRTPANYGYTF	TGCAGTGCTAGTAGGACACCCGCTAACTATGGCTACACCTTC
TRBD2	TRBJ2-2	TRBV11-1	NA	CASSLQRGNTGELFF	TGTGCCAGCAGCTTACAGCGGGGCAACACCGGGGAGCTGTTTTTT
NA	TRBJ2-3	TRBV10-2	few	CASSERRATDTQYF	TGCGCCAGCAGTGAGAGGAGGGCCACAGATACGCAGTATTTT
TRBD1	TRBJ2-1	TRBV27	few	CASRDYRQGGIDNEQFF	TGTGCCAGCAGAGATTATCGACAGGGTGGGATCGACAATGAGCAGTTCTTC
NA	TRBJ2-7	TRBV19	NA	CASRFSSSYEQYF	TGTGCCAGTAGGTTTTCCAGCTCCTACGAGCAGTACTTC
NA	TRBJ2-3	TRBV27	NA	CASSLTGTDTQYF	TGTGCCAGCAGTTTAACAGGCACAGATACGCAGTATTTT
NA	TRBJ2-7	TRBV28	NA	CASSSFSYEQYF	TGTGCCAGCAGTTCCTTCTCCTACGAGCAGTACTTC
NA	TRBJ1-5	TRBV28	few	CASSHSTGGGGQPQHF	TGTGCCAGCAGCCACTCGACGGGGGGCGGGGGTCAGCCCCAGCATTTT
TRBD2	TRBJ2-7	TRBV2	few	CASRTGTSDHEQYF	TGTGCCAGCAGGACCGGGACTAGCGATCACGAGCAGTACTTC
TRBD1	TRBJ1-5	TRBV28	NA	CASRPGTGGTLGSQPQHF	TGTGCCAGCAGACCCGGGACAGGGGGTACTTTAGGTAGTCAGCCCCAGCATTTT
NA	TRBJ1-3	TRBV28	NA	CASNQGLNTIYF	TGTGCCAGCAATCAGGGATTAAACACCATATATTTT
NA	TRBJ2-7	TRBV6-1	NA	CASSELGGDEQYF	TGTGCCAGCAGTGAACTCGGTGGGGACGAGCAGTACTTC
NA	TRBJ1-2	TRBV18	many	CASSPGRDANYGYTF	TGTGCCAGCTCACCGGGCAGGGATGCTAACTATGGCTACACCTTC
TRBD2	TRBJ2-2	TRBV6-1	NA	CATGGLAGEDTGELFF	TGTGCCACCGGAGGACTAGCGGGAGAGGACACCGGGGAGCTGTTTTTT
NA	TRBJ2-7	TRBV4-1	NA	CASITLDGAYEQYF	TGCGCCAGCATCACGCTGGACGGAGCCTACGAGCAGTACTTC